These T cell receptor beta chains were read from a single sample in a study of shared clonotypes between healthy human individuals. The assay was immunoSEQ multiplex PCR, and TCRdb's table has in-frame clones only and misses some. There are approximately 2.4 million clones in the sample; under 97% occur only once, and less than 0.15% lies in the top ten. Sequencing used naive CD4+ T cells sorted from blood. The receptors derive from a man in his late teens or twenties in good health. Both conserved end residues are part of each CDR3.

v_call: TRBV4-3; cdr3_aa: CASSRGREGLALSYNEQFF
v_call: TRBV5-8; cdr3_aa: CASSLAWDSPVTQYF
v_call: TRBV7-2; cdr3_aa: CASSQNEKLFF
v_call: TRBV5-1; cdr3_aa: CASSPRSDSYEQYF
v_call: TRBV11-2; cdr3_aa: CASSTRESYEQYF
v_call: TRBV9; cdr3_aa: CASSVEVQGYGYTF
v_call: TRBV5-1; cdr3_aa: CASRGGPDTDTQYF
v_call: TRBV18; cdr3_aa: CASSPPGDREGGELFF
v_call: TRBV5-4; cdr3_aa: CASSPQDRPWEQYF
v_call: TRBV7-2; cdr3_aa: CASSSSGGAADEQFF
v_call: TRBV4-1; cdr3_aa: CASSQDPAGTGQFF
v_call: TRBV2; cdr3_aa: CASSGSAGTQYF
v_call: TRBV7-2; cdr3_aa: CASSLGGGRNSPLHF
v_call: TRBV10-3; cdr3_aa: CAISESTGDEQYF
v_call: TRBV28; cdr3_aa: CASSPGGVPGRIGYTF
v_call: TRBV27; cdr3_aa: CASSIPEALSPYEQYF
v_call: TRBV7-2; cdr3_aa: CASSSRGGSGNTIYF
v_call: TRBV14; cdr3_aa: CASSQDGRATNEKLFF
v_call: TRBV6-6; cdr3_aa: CASSLPSGSYEQYF
v_call: TRBV18; cdr3_aa: CASSPTGTGDGYTF
v_call: TRBV10-1; cdr3_aa: CASSESRGGETQYF
v_call: TRBV9; cdr3_aa: CASSPRGESSGANVLTF
v_call: TRBV27; cdr3_aa: CAGRLAGALLYEQYF
v_call: TRBV19; cdr3_aa: CASSKGQGQELFF
v_call: TRBV7-2; cdr3_aa: CASSQDNSPLHF
v_call: TRBV9; cdr3_aa: CASSPLGGDNSPLHF